The T cell receptor beta chain under discussion was sequenced for a study of cytomegalovirus exposure and HLA in healthy donors. Study conclusions and caveats: A missense variant in DCLRE1C was later tied to TCR beta V- and J-gene trimming.

CDR3 length: 16 residues. Germline V CDR1 and CDR2: LGHNA, YSLEER. The V end was cut by 0 bases, the J end by 0 bases, with 6 bases between. This clone was counted at least ten times. As yet, its antigen is unknown. Vbeta (60) and Jbeta (13) primers were used in the PCR. TCRdb keeps only in-frame clones here, not all; method: immunoSEQ multiplex PCR. The table has fewer than 50,000 clones, approximately 71% seen once. The sequencing sample was made of PBMCs. This sequence was found in a man in his forties or fifties in good health and CMV-seropositive. The chain links TRBV4-3 to TRBJ2-6; no reliable D call. The CDR3 DNA is TGCGCCAGCAGCCAAGATCTGAGCTCTGGGGCCAACGTCCTGACTTTC. It codes for CASSQDLSSGANVLTF.